This T cell receptor beta chain was captured by sequencing in a study of CD4 T cells in relation to SARS-CoV-2 and coronaviruses. Study summary: After around 10 days of antigen culture, PBMC TCR beta CDR3s were sequenced.

The CDR3 has 15 amino acids. Trimming took 6 bases from V and 0 from J, leaving 14 bases between them. Germline V gene lookup returns CDR1 MDHEN and CDR2 SYDVKM. CD4+ T cells from unexposed donors were obtained before the COVID-19 pandemic (2011-2018). The cells were cultured for approximately 10 days before CD4+ T cells were isolated. Unexposed-donor CD4+ T cells were probed with SARS-CoV-2 S/N and four cold-coronavirus spikes, cells permitting. Cultures held about 2 million PBMCs per well with approximately 9.8 IU/ml IL-2. In regard to this clone: The antigen remains unidentified.

Measured with immunoSEQ multiplex PCR; TCRdb has only the in-frame clones, and not every one. The table has some 17,000 clones, over 65% seen once. Sequencing used CD4+ T cells from PBMCs, cultured in vitro. The chain couples TRBV28 to TRBJ1-2; maybe TRBD1 (6 bases). The receptor's source is a human donor in good health. CDR3 sequence: CASSPGAPSNYGYTF. CDR3 DNA sequence: TGTGCCAGCAGCCCGGGGGCCCCCTCTAACTATGGCTACACCTTC.